This T cell receptor (beta chain) was found in a study of cytotoxic CD8 clonotypes in ibrutinib-treated CLL. For the study at large: Averaging across samples gave roughly 280,000 productive templates and 75,000 to 100,000 productive rearrangements. Findings and caveats of the study: Progressing and sustained-remission patients had different sampling times. Public clonotypes showed up rarely, and on treatment they shrank or held steady.

The CDR3 is 14 residues long. The V gene end was trimmed by 3 bases and the J gene end by 8 bases; junction bases not matched to a gene: 7. The germline V gene has CDR1 SGDLS and CDR2 YYNGEE. Comments on this clone: Its specificity is not known.

Researchers set a sequencing depth target of 1 in 200,000 to 1 in 1 million T cells. Data came from immunoSEQ multiplex PCR; TCRdb stores just in-frame clones and leaves some out. The sample lists approximately 120,000 clones; 58% were seen once. The clonotype originates from a human donor with chronic lymphocytic leukemia. The V call is TRBV9, the J call TRBJ1-3; 8 bases match TRBD1. The sample in question was PBMCs, obtained after 24 months of ibrutinib treatment. The CDR3 coding sequence is TGTGCCAGCAGCGAGAAAATACAGGGGGACACCATATATTTT. Translating gives CASSEKIQGDTIYF.